This TCR beta chain derives from a study of shared clonotypes between healthy human individuals. The assay was immunoSEQ multiplex PCR, and TCRdb's table has in-frame clones only and misses some. The table lists about 1.5 million clones, over 95% of them singletons. Per the germline V gene, CDR1 is SNHLY and CDR2 is FYNNEI. Trimming took 3 bases from V and 6 from J, leaving 14 bases between them. CDR3 length equals 14 residues. The sample consisted of naive CD4+ T cells sorted from blood. Sample subset: CD45RA+ positively selected. This receptor was taken from a man in his thirties or forties in good health. The V and J genes are TRBV2 and TRBJ1-1; D is perhaps TRBD1 (6 bases). CDR3 nucleotide sequence: TGTGCCAGCAGTGAGTGGGGGACAAGCTCTGAAGCTTTCTTT. Residues: CASSEWGTSSEAFF.